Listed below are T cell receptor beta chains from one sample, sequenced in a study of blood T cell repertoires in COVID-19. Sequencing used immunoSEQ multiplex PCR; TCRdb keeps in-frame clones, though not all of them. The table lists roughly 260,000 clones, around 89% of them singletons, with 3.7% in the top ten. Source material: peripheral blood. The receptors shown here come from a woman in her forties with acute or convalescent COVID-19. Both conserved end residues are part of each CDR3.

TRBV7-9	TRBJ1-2	CASSGGTAYGYTF
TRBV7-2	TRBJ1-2	CASSLASANYGYTF
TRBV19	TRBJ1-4	CASRDPGRENEKLFF
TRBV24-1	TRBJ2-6	CATSDSGTDGTFTWGANVLTF
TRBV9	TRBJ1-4	CASSPSLLGGTGADEKLFF
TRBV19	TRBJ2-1	CASSIDTGSSYNEQFF
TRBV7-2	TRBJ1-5	CASRRSSNQPQHF
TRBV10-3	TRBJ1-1	CAITGQPNTEAFF
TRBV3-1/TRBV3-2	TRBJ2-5	CASSLGQSSQRNYF
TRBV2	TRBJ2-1	CASSERAGRPYNEQFF
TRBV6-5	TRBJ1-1	CASRPAGRLQAEAFF
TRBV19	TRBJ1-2	CASTTPDKLLLYGYTF
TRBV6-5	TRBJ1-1	CASIEGGQPNLF
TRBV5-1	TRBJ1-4	CASSFDTGVSNEKLFF
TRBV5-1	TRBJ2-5	CASSWGTSGDRETQYF
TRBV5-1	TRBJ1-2	CASSLVVQGDANYGYTF